These 21 T cell receptor beta chains share one sample of origin, sequenced in a study of cytomegalovirus exposure and HLA in healthy donors. The primer mix had 60 Vbeta and 13 Jbeta primers. The protocol was immunoSEQ multiplex PCR, while the TCRdb copy is restricted to in-frame clones and leaves out a portion. The repertoire holds under 200,000 clones, roughly four fifths seen once, with about 1.9% in the top ten. The material sequenced was PBMCs. The source of these receptors is a woman aged 25 to 39 in good health and CMV-seropositive.

The rearrangement joins TRBV7-2 to TRBJ2-7; 8 bases are shared with TRBD2. Per the germline V gene, CDR1 is SGHTA and CDR2 is FQGNSA. The junction had 6 bases not matched to a gene; V was cut back by 3 bases and J by 5 bases. The CDR3 consists of 14 residues. The CDR3 bases are TGTGCCAGCAGCTTTCTTGTGACTAGCGACGAGCAGTACTTC. Translation: CASSFLVTSDEQYF. The full variable domain, completed using reference TRBV7-2 and TRBJ2-7, is GAGVSQSPSNKVTEKGKDVELRCDPISGHTALYWYRQSLGQGLEFLIYFQGNSAPDKSGLPSDRFSAERTGGSVSTLTIQRTQQEDSAVYLCASSFLVTSDEQYFGPGTRLTVT.

The chain carries TRBV30 and TRBJ1-1, with a weak D call TRBD1 (6 bases). The length of the CDR3 is 13 residues. V was pared by 2 bases and J by 5 bases, with 12 bases between. The germline gives CDR1 GTSNPN, CDR2 SVGIG (reference sequence). CDR3 bases: TGTGCCTGGAGTTTACAGGGCGGTACTGAAGCTTTCTTT. This gives the protein CAWSLQGGTEAFF.

The chain recombines TRBV7-9 with TRBJ1-2; 8 bases align to TRBD1. Germline values: CDR1 SEHNR, CDR2 FQNEAQ (reference sequence). The V gene end was trimmed by 2 bases and the J gene end by 0 bases; junction bases not matched to a gene: 8. The CDR3 has 17 residues. The DNA of the CDR3 is TGTGCCAGCAGCTTATCCGGCAGGGGGCTAGCTAACTATGGCTACACCTTC. Encoded protein: CASSLSGRGLANYGYTF.

The genes are TRBV27 and TRBJ1-2; maybe TRBD1 (5 bases). This CDR3 is 14 amino acids long. Germline V gene data show CDR1 as MNHEY and CDR2 as SMNVEV (reference sequence). V was shortened by 2 bases and J by 8 bases, with 15 bases between the two germline ends. The CDR3 is CASSLAGPSWGYTF. The CDR3 nucleotides read TGTGCCAGCAGTTTAGCAGGGCCCTCTTGGGGCTACACCTTC.

The rearrangement links TRBV20-1 to TRBJ2-7; no reliable D call. There are 10 residues in the CDR3. V lost 4 bases to trimming and J lost 4 bases, with 5 bases between them. CDR1 is DFQATT, CDR2 SNEGSKA, per germline (reference sequence). The CDR3 sequence: CSATRYEQYF. For the CDR3, the DNA is TGCAGTGCTACCAGATACGAGCAGTACTTC.

In its sample, this clone was seen once. Sequence at one end of the junction differs from germline and may be a read error. The chain combines TRBV7-9 with TRBJ2-2; D might be TRBD1 (6 bases). The CDR3 is 12 residues long. CDR1 is SEHNR and CDR2 is FQNEAQ in the germline V gene (reference sequence). The CDR3 bases are TGTTCCAGCAGCAACGACAGGCAGGAGCTGTTTTTT. Encoded protein: CSSSNDRQELFF.

V and J are TRBV9 and TRBJ2-3; TRBD2 matches at 12 bases. Germline V gene sequence: CDR1 SGDLS, CDR2 YYNGEE. CDR3 size: 16 residues. V lost 0 bases, J lost 1 base, and 0 bases stayed unmatched. CDR3 DNA sequence: TGTGCCAGCAGCGTAGGACTAGCGGGGGGCACAGATACGCAGTATTTT. Its translation is CASSVGLAGGTDTQYF.

This clone was detected once. The J gene is TRBJ2-3, the V gene TRBV6-5, with D perhaps matching TRBD2 (6 bases). V was cut by 5 bases and J by 3 bases, with 12 bases left in between. The CDR3 has 14 residues. From germline, CDR1 is MNHEY and CDR2 SVGAGI. CDR3 protein: CASSRSGGTDTQYF. As DNA, the CDR3 is TGTGCCAGCAGTCGTAGCGGAGGAACAGATACGCAGTATTTT.

The V and J genes are TRBV28 and TRBJ2-4; D ambiguous. This CDR3 spans 12 amino acids. Germline V CDR1 and CDR2: MDHEN, SYDVKM. Trimming shortened V by 5 bases and J by 8 bases, and 10 bases separated the two germline ends. CDR3: CASSAETHIQYF. The CDR3 coding sequence is TGTGCCAGCAGTGCGGAGACCCACATTCAGTACTTC.

The J gene is TRBJ2-3, the V gene TRBV5-1; tentatively, D is TRBD1 (6 bases). The V gene's germline CDR1 is SGHRS and CDR2 YFSETQ. The CDR3 runs to 17 residues. With 0 bases removed from V and 7 bases from J, the gap between germline ends came to 21 bases. The DNA of the CDR3 is TGCGCCAGCAGCTTGGCCTTTCGGGCAGGGGATGTGTATACGCAGTATTTT. It yields the protein CASSLAFRAGDVYTQYF. Using reference TRBV5-1 and TRBJ2-3 for the parts outside the CDR3, the full variable domain is KAGVTQTPRYLIKTRGQQVTLSCSPISGHRSVSWYQQTPGQGLQFLFEYFSETQRNKGNFPGRFSGRQFSNSRSEMNVSTLELGDSALYLCASSLAFRAGDVYTQYFGPGTRLTVL.

V and J are TRBV7-9 and TRBJ1-1; D is perhaps TRBD1 (6 bases). Trimming left V 1 base short and J 1 base short, with 7 bases between. Germline V gene data show CDR1 as SEHNR and CDR2 as FQNEAQ (reference sequence). CDR3 length: 14 amino acids. The CDR3 bases are TGTGCCAGCAGCTTAGAGGGACAGAACACTGAAGCTTTCTTT. Translated: CASSLEGQNTEAFF.

This sequence joins TRBV4-1 and TRBJ1-5, with TRBD1 identical over 9 bases. CDR1 and CDR2 (germline): MGHRA, YSYEKL. The CDR3 has 13 amino acids. The ends lost 5 bases at V and 5 bases at J; junction bases unmatched: 1. The CDR3 spells CASSWDRDQPQHF. DNA of the CDR3: TGCGCCAGCAGCTGGGACAGGGATCAGCCCCAGCATTTT.

The chain couples TRBV10-1 to TRBJ2-1; a weak D match, TRBD2 (5 bases). The germline CDR1 and CDR2 sequences are WNHNN and SYGVQD (reference sequence). V was clipped by 0 bases and J by 0 bases, with 12 bases between them. The CDR3 has 17 residues. The chain's CDR3 is CASSESVKRSSYNEQFF. The CDR3 DNA follows: TGCGCCAGCAGTGAGTCGGTGAAGCGGAGCTCCTACAATGAGCAGTTCTTC.

CDR3 protein: CASSIGLAGGHDTQYF. DNA of the CDR3: TGTGCCAGCAGCATAGGACTAGCGGGAGGGCACGATACGCAGTATTTT. The chain has TRBV5-6 and TRBJ2-3, with TRBD2 matching 15 bases. The V and J ends lost 4 bases and 6 bases, in that order; junction bases with no gene match: 6. Germline V CDR1 and CDR2: SGHDT, YYEEEE. The CDR3 spans 16 residues. The full variable domain, rest sourced from reference TRBV5-6 and TRBJ2-3, is DAGVTQSPTHLIKTRGQQVTLRCSPKSGHDTVSWYQQALGQGPQFIFQYYEEEERQRGNFPDRFSGHQFPNYSSELNVNALLLGDSALYLCASSIGLAGGHDTQYFGPGTRLTVL.

The rearrangement uses TRBV15 and TRBJ2-1; 7 bases line up with TRBD2. The CDR3 is 16 amino acids. Germline assignment: CDR1 LNHNV and CDR2 YYDKDF (reference sequence). V lost 0 bases to trimming and J lost 8 bases; unmatched junction nucleotides: 10. CDR3 DNA sequence: TGTGCCACCAGCAGAGATACCGGCGGGAGATCGTATGAGCAGTTCTTC. It codes for CATSRDTGGRSYEQFF.

The genes are TRBV25-1 and TRBJ2-1, with TRBD2 matching 7 bases. Per germline, CDR1 MGHDK and CDR2 SYGVNS. Trimming took 3 bases from V and 4 from J; bases not matched to a gene: 9. The CDR3 has 16 amino acids. CDR3 region: CASSDLAGVSYNEQFF. The CDR3 region has the DNA TGTGCCAGCAGTGATCTGGCGGGAGTTTCTTACAATGAGCAGTTCTTC.

As regards this clone: Germline and junction disagree at one end, which may indicate a read error. J is TRBJ1-2 and V is TRBV12-5; TRBD1 matches at 10 bases. This CDR3 spans 14 amino acids. Germline V gives CDR1 LGHNT, CDR2 FRNRAP. CDR3 nucleotide sequence: TGTACTAGTGGTGGAGACAGGGGGCACTATGGCTACACCTTC. As protein: CTSGGDRGHYGYTF.

This sequence joins TRBV5-8 and TRBJ1-2; D not certain. Per the germline V gene, CDR1 is SGHTS and CDR2 is YDEGEE. The CDR3 loop spans 12 amino acids. Trimming took off 3 bases at V and 5 bases at J, with 8 bases between the two ends. CDR3 nucleotides: TGTGCCAGCAGCTCGAGTCTTTATGGCTACACCTTC. This gives the protein CASSSSLYGYTF.

The rearrangement uses TRBV27 and TRBJ2-2; D is perhaps TRBD1 (6 bases). The CDR3 covers 13 residues. Germline assignment: CDR1 MNHEY and CDR2 SMNVEV (reference sequence). The ends were cut back, 8 bases at V and 4 bases at J, with 11 bases in the middle. The CDR3 region is CASGNRATGELFF. In DNA form, the CDR3 reads TGTGCCAGCGGAAACAGGGCCACCGGGGAGCTGTTTTTT.

This chain joins TRBV2 and TRBJ1-1; 8 nucleotides align to TRBD1. Germline V gene sequence: CDR1 SNHLY, CDR2 FYNNEI. The CDR3 covers 17 residues. V trimming: 4 bases; J trimming: 3 bases; junction bases outside the gene matches: 13. CDR3 region: CASSGPGQDRGHTEAFF. Here the CDR3 DNA reads TGTGCCAGCAGTGGACCGGGACAGGACCGGGGGCACACTGAAGCTTTCTTT. Together with reference TRBV2 and TRBJ1-1, the CDR3 gives the full variable domain: EPEVTQTPSHQVTQMGQEVILRCVPISNHLYFYWYRQILGQKVEFLVSFYNNEISEKSEIFDDQFSVERPDGSNFTLKIRSTKLEDSAMYFCASSGPGQDRGHTEAFFGQGTRLTVV.

The rearrangement links TRBV28 to TRBJ2-7; 7 nucleotides line up with TRBD1. Germline V lookup: CDR1 MDHEN, CDR2 SYDVKM. Losses at the gene ends were 3 bases for V and 0 bases for J; bases not matched to a gene: 2. CDR3 length: 14 residues. CDR3 region: CASSLNRGSYEQYF. CDR3 sequence (DNA): TGTGCCAGCAGTTTGAACAGGGGCTCCTACGAGCAGTACTTC.